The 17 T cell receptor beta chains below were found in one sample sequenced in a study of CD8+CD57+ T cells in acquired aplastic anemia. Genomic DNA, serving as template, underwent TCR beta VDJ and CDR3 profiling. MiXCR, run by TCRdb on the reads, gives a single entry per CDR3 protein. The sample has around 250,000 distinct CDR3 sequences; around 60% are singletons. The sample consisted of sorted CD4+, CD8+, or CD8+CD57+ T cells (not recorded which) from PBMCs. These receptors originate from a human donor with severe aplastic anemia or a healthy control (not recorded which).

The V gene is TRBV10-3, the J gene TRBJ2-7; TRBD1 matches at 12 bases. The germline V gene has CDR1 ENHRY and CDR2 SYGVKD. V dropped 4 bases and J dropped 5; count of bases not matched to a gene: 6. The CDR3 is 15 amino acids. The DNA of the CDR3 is TGTGCCATCAGTGCGCGGGACAGGGGGCCTGACGAGCAGTACTTC. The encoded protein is CAISARDRGPDEQYF.

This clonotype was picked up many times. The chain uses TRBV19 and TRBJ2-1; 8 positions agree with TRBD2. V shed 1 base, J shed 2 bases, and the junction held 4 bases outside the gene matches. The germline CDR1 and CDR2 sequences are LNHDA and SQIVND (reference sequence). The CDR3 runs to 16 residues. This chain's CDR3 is CASSIAGGPPYNEQFF. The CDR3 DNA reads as TGTGCCAGTAGTATAGCGGGGGGGCCTCCCTACAATGAGCAGTTCTTC.

CDR3 residues: CASSPGLPEREQFF. The CDR3 coding sequence is TGTGCCAGCAGCCCGGGACTCCCCGAGAGAGAGCAGTTCTTC. J is TRBJ2-1 and V is TRBV2; maybe TRBD2 (6 bases). The CDR3 length is 14 residues. The V end was cut by 6 bases, the J end by 10 bases, with 19 bases between. Germline CDR1 and CDR2: SNHLY and FYNNEI.

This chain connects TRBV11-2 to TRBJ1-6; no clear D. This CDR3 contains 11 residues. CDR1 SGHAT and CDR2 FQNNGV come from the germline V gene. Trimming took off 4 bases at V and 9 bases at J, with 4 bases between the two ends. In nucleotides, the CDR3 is TGTGCCAGCAGCTCCGTTTCACCCCTCCACTTT. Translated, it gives CASSSVSPLHF.

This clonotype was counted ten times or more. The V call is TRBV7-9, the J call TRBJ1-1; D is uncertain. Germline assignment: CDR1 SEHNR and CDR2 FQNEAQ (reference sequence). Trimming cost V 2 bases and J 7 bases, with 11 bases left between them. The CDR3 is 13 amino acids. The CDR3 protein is CASSLWVGHEAFF. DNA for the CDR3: TGTGCCAGCAGCTTATGGGTCGGTCATGAAGCTTTCTTT.

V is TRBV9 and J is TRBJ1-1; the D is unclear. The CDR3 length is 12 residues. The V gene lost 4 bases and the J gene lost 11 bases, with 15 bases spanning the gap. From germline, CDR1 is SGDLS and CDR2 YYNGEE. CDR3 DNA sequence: TGTGCCAGCAGCCCAATAAGCAGGATGGCTTTCTTT. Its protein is CASSPISRMAFF. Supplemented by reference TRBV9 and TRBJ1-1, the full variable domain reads DSGVTQTPKHLITATGQRVTLRCSPRSGDLSVYWYQQSLDQGLQFLIQYYNGEERAKGNILERFSAQQFPDLHSELNLSSLELGDSALYFCASSPISRMAFFGQGTRLTVV.

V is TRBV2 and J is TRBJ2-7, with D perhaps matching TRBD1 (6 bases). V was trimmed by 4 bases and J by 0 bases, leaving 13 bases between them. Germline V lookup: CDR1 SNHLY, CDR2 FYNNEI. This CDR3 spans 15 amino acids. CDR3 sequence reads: CASSGGHRVSYEQYF. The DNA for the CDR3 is TGTGCCAGCAGTGGGGGACACCGTGTCTCCTACGAGCAGTACTTC.

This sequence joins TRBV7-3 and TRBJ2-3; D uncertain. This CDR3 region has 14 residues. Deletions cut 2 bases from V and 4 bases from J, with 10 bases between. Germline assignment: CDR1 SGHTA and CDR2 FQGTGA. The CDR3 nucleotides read TGTGCCAGCAGCTTAGTCGGGTCAGCAGATACGCAGTATTTT. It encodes CASSLVGSADTQYF. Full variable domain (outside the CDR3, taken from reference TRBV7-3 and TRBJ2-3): GAGVSQTPSNKVTEKGKYVELRCDPISGHTALYWYRQSLGQGPEFLIYFQGTGAADDSGLPNDRFFAVRPEGSVSTLKIQRTERGDSAVYLCASSLVGSADTQYFGPGTRLTVL.

CDR3 nucleotide sequence: TGCAGCGTTTGGGTCCGGGACAGAGAGACCCAGTACTTC. Translated: CSVWVRDRETQYF. The chain has TRBV29-1 and TRBJ2-5; 7 nucleotides line up with TRBD1. After removal of 5 bases from V and 4 bases from J, the junction contained 7 bases not matched to a gene. The CDR3 contains 13 residues. The germline V gene has CDR1 SQVTM and CDR2 ANQGSEA. The full variable domain, completed using reference TRBV29-1 and TRBJ2-5, is SAVISQKPSRDICQRGTSLTIQCQVDSQVTMMFWYRQQPGQSLTLIATANQGSEATYESGFVIDKFPISRPNLTFSTLTVSNMSPEDSSIYLCSVWVRDRETQYFGPGTRLLVL.

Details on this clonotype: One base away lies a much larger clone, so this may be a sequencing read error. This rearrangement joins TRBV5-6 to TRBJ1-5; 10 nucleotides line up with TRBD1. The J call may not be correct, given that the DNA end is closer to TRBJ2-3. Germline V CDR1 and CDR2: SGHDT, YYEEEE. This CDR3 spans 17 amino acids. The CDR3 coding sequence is TGTGCCAGCAGCCGGGACAGGGGCGGTTATAGCAATCAGCCCCAGTATTTT. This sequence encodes CASSRDRGGYSNQPQYF.

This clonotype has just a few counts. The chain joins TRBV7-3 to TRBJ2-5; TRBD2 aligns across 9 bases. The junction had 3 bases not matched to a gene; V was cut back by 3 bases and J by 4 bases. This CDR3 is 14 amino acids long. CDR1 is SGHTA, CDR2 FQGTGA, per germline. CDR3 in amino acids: CASSFVAGAETQYF. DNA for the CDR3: TGTGCCAGCAGCTTCGTAGCGGGAGCAGAGACCCAGTACTTC.

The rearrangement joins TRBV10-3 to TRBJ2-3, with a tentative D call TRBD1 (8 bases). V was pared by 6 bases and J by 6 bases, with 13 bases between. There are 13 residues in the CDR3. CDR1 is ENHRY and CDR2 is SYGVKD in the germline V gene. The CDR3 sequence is CAISGQGGDTQYF. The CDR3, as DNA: TGTGCCATCAGCGGACAGGGAGGGGATACGCAGTATTTT.

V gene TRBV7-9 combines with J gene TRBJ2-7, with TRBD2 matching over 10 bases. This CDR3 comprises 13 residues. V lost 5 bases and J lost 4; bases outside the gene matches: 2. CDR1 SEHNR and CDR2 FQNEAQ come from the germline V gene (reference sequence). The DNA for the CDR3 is TGTGCCAGCAGCGGACTAGCGGTGTACGAGCAGTACTTC. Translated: CASSGLAVYEQYF. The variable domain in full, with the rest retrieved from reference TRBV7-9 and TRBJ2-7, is DTGVSQNPRHKITKRGQNVTFRCDPISEHNRLYWYRQTLGQGPEFLTYFQNEAQLEKSRLLSDRFSAERPKGSFSTLEIQRTEQGDSAMYLCASSGLAVYEQYFGPGTRLTVT.

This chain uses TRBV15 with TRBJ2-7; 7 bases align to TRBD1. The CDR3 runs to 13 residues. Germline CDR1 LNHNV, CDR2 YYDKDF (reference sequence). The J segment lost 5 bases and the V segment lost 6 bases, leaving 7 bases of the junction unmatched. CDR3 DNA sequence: TGTGCCACCAGACAGACAGGGTCCCACGAGCAGTACTTC. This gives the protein CATRQTGSHEQYF.

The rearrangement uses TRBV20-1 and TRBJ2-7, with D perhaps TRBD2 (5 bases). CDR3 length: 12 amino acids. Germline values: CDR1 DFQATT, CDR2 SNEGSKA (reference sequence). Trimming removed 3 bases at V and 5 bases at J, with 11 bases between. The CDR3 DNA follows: TGCAGTGCTAGCGGGGTACCCCACGAGCAGTACTTC. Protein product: CSASGVPHEQYF.

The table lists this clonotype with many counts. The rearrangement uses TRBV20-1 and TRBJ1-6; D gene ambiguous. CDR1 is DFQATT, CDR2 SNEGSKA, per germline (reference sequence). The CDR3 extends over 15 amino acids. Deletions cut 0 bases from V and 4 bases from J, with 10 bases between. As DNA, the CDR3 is TGCAGTGCTAGAGATCTTGGTGCGTATAATTCACCCCTCCACTTT. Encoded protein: CSARDLGAYNSPLHF.

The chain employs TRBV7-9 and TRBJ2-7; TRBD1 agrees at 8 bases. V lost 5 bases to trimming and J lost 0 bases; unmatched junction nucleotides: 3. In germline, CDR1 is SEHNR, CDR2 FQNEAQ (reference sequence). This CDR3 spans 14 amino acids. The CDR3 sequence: CASSRDRNSYEQYF. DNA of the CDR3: TGTGCCAGCAGCCGGGACAGGAACTCCTACGAGCAGTACTTC.